This T cell receptor (beta chain) was recorded in a study of Ad26.COV2.S vaccination and SARS-CoV-2 variants. Treatment defined: about 20 received Ad26.COV2.S at low or high dose, single or two shots; about 5 received placebo; per-sample allocation not given. Sampling took place 63 days after the first vaccine or placebo injection. Generated by immunoSEQ multiplex PCR, the TCRdb table keeps only in-frame clones and is missing some. Altogether 350,000 to 500,000 clones are present, about 93% being singletons, with the ten largest covering approximately 12%. Trimming cost V 2 bases and J 5 bases, with 7 bases left between them. The CDR3 is 13 amino acids. CDR1 is SEHNR and CDR2 is FQNEAQ in the germline V gene (reference sequence).

The rearrangement joins TRBV7-9 to TRBJ2-1; no reliable D call. The source material was peripheral blood, sampled in a trial of Ad26.COV2.S vaccine versus placebo. This TCR came from a person between 18 and 65 years old who received the Ad26.COV2.S COVID-19 vaccine or a placebo. The chain's CDR3 is CASSLSPNNEQFF. The CDR3 coding sequence is TGTGCCAGCAGCTTAAGTCCGAACAATGAGCAGTTCTTC.